This T cell receptor (beta chain) was sequenced for a study of blood T cell repertoires in COVID-19. Study-level information: Samples representing acute and convalescent COVID-19 were sourced from the United States, Italy and Spain. PBMCs, B-cell-depleted T cells, or T cells were the source of the cDNA or gDNA that made up the material.

V was shortened by 0 bases and J by 0 bases, with 11 bases between the two germline ends. CDR1 is SGHRS, CDR2 YFSETQ, per germline. The CDR3 loop spans 16 amino acids. Assay used: immunoSEQ multiplex PCR; TCRdb lists only in-frame clones, some missing. The top ten clones hold over 5% of a sample with approximately 45,000 clones, 65% to 85% of them seen once. Source material: peripheral blood. The TCR sequence derives from a woman at least 80 years old with acute or convalescent COVID-19. This chain connects TRBV5-1 to TRBJ2-3, with D perhaps matching TRBD1 (6 bases). CDR3 protein: CASSLVLGASTDTQYF. CDR3 coding DNA: TGCGCCAGCAGCTTGGTCCTGGGGGCAAGCACAGATACGCAGTATTTT.